This is a list of T cell receptor beta chains from one sample in a study of blood T cell repertoires in COVID-19. Some clones are missing from TCRdb's copy, which holds only in-frame ones; the method was immunoSEQ multiplex PCR. This sample has 130,000 to 150,000 clones, with 65% to 85% found just once. Material: peripheral blood. The receptor source for this set is a woman aged 50 to 60 with acute or convalescent COVID-19. The CDR3 runs from the conserved cysteine through the conserved F or W. The D gene is left open where the match is weak. Rows give clone size only sometimes, using once, few, many, or a class for an expanded clone.

clone_size,v_call,d_call,j_call,cdr3_length,cdr3_aa,cdr3_nt
few,TRBV9,TRBD2,TRBJ2-5,17,CASSVEGASGFQETQYF,TGTGCCAGCAGCGTAGAAGGGGCTAGCGGGTTCCAAGAGACCCAGTACTTC
.,TRBV28,.,TRBJ1-1,14,CASSWRSANTEAFF,TGTGCCAGCAGCTGGAGGTCGGCGAACACTGAAGCTTTCTTT
.,TRBV7-8,TRBD2,TRBJ2-1,15,CASSLGASGDNEQFF,TGTGCCAGCAGCTTAGGGGCTAGCGGGGACAATGAGCAGTTCTTC
once,TRBV5-1,TRBD2,TRBJ2-3,17,CASSRGLAGGSEDTQYF,TGCGCCAGCAGCCGCGGACTAGCGGGGGGTTCCGAAGATACGCAGTATTTT
.,TRBV29-1,TRBD1,TRBJ1-1,12,CSVDGDRVEAFF,TGCAGCGTTGATGGAGACAGGGTAGAAGCTTTCTTT
.,TRBV19,.,TRBJ1-4,14,CASRTAATNEKLFF,TGTGCCAGTAGGACAGCCGCAACTAATGAAAAACTGTTTTTT
once,TRBV5-5,TRBD1,TRBJ1-5,14,CASSFMTGEQPQHF,TGTGCCAGCAGCTTCATGACAGGGGAACAGCCCCAGCATTTT
few,TRBV11-1,TRBD1,TRBJ2-3,16,CASSYQGQVSTDTQYF,TGTGCCAGCAGCTACCAAGGACAGGTTAGCACAGATACGCAGTATTTT
.,TRBV12-3/TRBV12-4,.,TRBJ1-6,13,CASSGQINSPLHF,TGTGCCAGCAGTGGGCAGATTAATTCACCCCTCCACTTT
.,TRBV2,.,TRBJ1-1,16,CASSEGGGASGTEAFF,TGTGCCAGCAGTGAGGGGGGGGGAGCGTCAGGCACTGAAGCTTTCTTT
few,TRBV19,TRBD1,TRBJ1-6,15,CASSVDRGHRSPLHF,TGTGCCAGTAGTGTGGACAGGGGGCATAGGTCACCCCTCCACTTT
.,TRBV6-5,.,TRBJ1-2,14,CASSTSGGFDGYTF,TGTGCCAGCAGTACCTCTGGGGGCTTCGATGGCTACACCTTC
.,TRBV19,.,TRBJ2-7,11,CASSIRDLTYF,TGTGCCAGTAGCATCCGGGATCTAACGTACTTC
.,TRBV15,.,TRBJ1-2,12,CATSSTTAGYTF,TGTGCCACCAGCAGTACGACAGCTGGCTACACCTTC
.,TRBV28,TRBD1,TRBJ2-1,16,CASSISGTGYNNEQFF,TGTGCCAGCAGTATTTCCGGGACAGGGTACAACAATGAGCAGTTCTTC
.,TRBV5-6,TRBD2,TRBJ2-7,17,CASSRSGLAGSSYEQYF,TGTGCCAGCAGCCGATCGGGACTAGCGGGTTCTTCCTACGAGCAGTACTTC
few,TRBV6-6,TRBD1,TRBJ2-7,16,CASSQVGTGDNYEQYF,TGTGCCAGCAGTCAGGTGGGGACAGGGGATAACTACGAGCAGTACTTC
.,TRBV7-9,.,TRBJ1-1,12,CASSPRDTEAFF,TGTGCCAGCAGCCCCCGGGACACTGAAGCTTTCTTT
.,TRBV5-1,.,TRBJ1-1,14,CACSVRVENTEAFF,TGCGCCTGCTCCGTACGGGTGGAGAACACTGAAGCTTTCTTT
.,TRBV18,TRBD1,TRBJ2-7,15,CASSPPGTGYKGQYF,TGTGCCAGCTCACCACCGGGGACAGGGTACAAGGGGCAGTACTTC
few,TRBV28,TRBD1,TRBJ1-2,14,CASRTGGANYGYTF,TGTGCCAGCAGGACAGGGGGAGCTAACTATGGCTACACCTTC
.,TRBV2,.,TRBJ1-2,15,CASRASGGTNYGYTF,TGTGCCAGCAGGGCCTCGGGGGGCACTAACTATGGCTACACCTTC
.,TRBV4-3,TRBD1,TRBJ2-3,15,CASSSRTGWADTQYF,TGCGCCAGCAGTAGTAGGACAGGGTGGGCAGATACGCAGTATTTT
.,TRBV9,TRBD1,TRBJ1-2,15,CASSVGDRGPYGYTF,TGTGCCAGCAGCGTAGGGGACAGGGGGCCCTATGGCTACACCTTC
.,TRBV7-8,.,TRBJ2-1,14,CASSSTLGGNEQFF,TGTGCCAGCAGCTCCACCCTCGGGGGCAATGAGCAGTTCTTC
.,TRBV18,.,TRBJ2-2,15,CASSPGASVSGELFF,TGTGCCAGCTCACCAGGGGCCAGTGTATCCGGGGAGCTGTTTTTT
.,TRBV11-2,TRBD2,TRBJ2-3,15,CASTWLSGTLDTQYF,TGTGCCAGCACCTGGCTTAGCGGGACACTAGATACGCAGTATTTT
few,TRBV7-8,TRBD2,TRBJ2-3,16,CASSRLAGGNTDTQYF,TGTGCCAGCAGCCGACTAGCGGGGGGAAACACAGATACGCAGTATTTT
.,TRBV4-1,.,TRBJ1-3,15,CASSHGGDLRNTIYF,TGCGCCAGCAGCCACGGAGGGGACCTGAGAAACACCATATATTTT
once,TRBV20-1,.,TRBJ1-2,13,CSASNRGKEGYTF,TGCAGTGCTAGTAATCGGGGGAAAGAGGGCTACACCTTC
.,TRBV28,TRBD1,TRBJ1-5,16,CASSTRGDREGQPQHF,TGTGCCAGCAGTACCCGAGGGGACAGGGAAGGTCAGCCCCAGCATTTT
.,TRBV4-2,TRBD1,TRBJ2-7,18,CASSLQLGTGATLYEQYF,TGTGCCAGCAGCCTTCAATTAGGTACAGGGGCGACTCTCTACGAGCAGTACTTC
.,TRBV5-1,TRBD1,TRBJ2-7,15,CASSPRGTGTYEQYF,TGCGCCAGCAGCCCGAGGGGGACAGGGACCTACGAGCAGTACTTC
.,TRBV6-5,.,TRBJ2-7,16,CASSYGGTVINYEQYF,TGTGCCAGCAGTTACGGGGGGACAGTGATAAACTACGAGCAGTACTTC
few,TRBV28,TRBD1,TRBJ2-7,14,CASSWTGDSYEQYF,TGTGCCAGCAGTTGGACAGGGGACTCCTACGAGCAGTACTTC
few,TRBV7-2,.,TRBJ1-5,13,CASSLQEDQPQHF,TGTGCCAGCAGCCTTCAGGAAGATCAGCCCCAGCATTTT
.,TRBV5-1,TRBD1,TRBJ2-7,15,CASSLGEGATYEQYF,TGCGCCAGCAGCTTGGGTGAGGGGGCTACCTACGAGCAGTACTTC
.,TRBV6-5,TRBD1,TRBJ2-6,13,CASQGAGANVLTF,TGTGCCAGCCAGGGGGCTGGGGCCAACGTCCTGACTTTC
.,TRBV2,.,TRBJ1-5,15,CASSVLGGSGQPQHF,TGTGCCAGCAGTGTGTTGGGGGGGAGTGGGCAGCCCCAGCATTTT
.,TRBV6-5,.,TRBJ1-3,14,CATRRNPAGNTIYF,TGTGCCACCCGCAGGAATCCCGCTGGAAACACCATATATTTT
few,TRBV29-1,.,TRBJ1-2,11,CSAVTGSSYTF,TGCAGCGCCGTGACAGGCTCTAGCTACACCTTC
.,TRBV11-2,.,TRBJ1-6,13,CASTGVGNSPLHF,TGTGCCAGCACCGGGGTCGGGAATTCACCCCTCCACTTT